A selection of T cell receptor beta chains follows, all from one sample in a study of Ad26.COV2.S vaccination and SARS-CoV-2 variants. Sequencing was performed with immunoSEQ multiplex PCR; in TCRdb, only in-frame clones are kept and a portion is missing. The sample shows some 520,000 clones, roughly nine tenths of them seen only once. The specimen comprised peripheral blood, sampled in a trial of Ad26.COV2.S vaccine versus placebo. These receptors were collected from a person between 18 and 65 years old who received the Ad26.COV2.S COVID-19 vaccine or a placebo. CDR3s include the opening cysteine and the closing phenylalanine or tryptophan. Each record gives: D gene, V gene, J gene, CDR3 length, clone size, CDR3 DNA, CDR3 protein. A D gene is named only where the DNA matches it firmly. Expanded clones are given a class, and other clones once, few, many or no size at all.

d_call: TRBD1
v_call: TRBV6-2/TRBV6-3
j_call: TRBJ1-5
cdr3_length: 16
clone_size: once
cdr3_nt: TGTGCCAGCAGCCCCCGGACAGGGGTAAGCAATCAGCCCCAGCATTTT
cdr3_aa: CASSPRTGVSNQPQHF

d_call: TRBD2
v_call: TRBV3-1/TRBV3-2
j_call: TRBJ2-1
cdr3_length: 15
clone_size: NA
cdr3_nt: TGTGCCAGCAGCCGGGGACTAGCGGCTACGGGTGAGCAGTTCTTC
cdr3_aa: CASSRGLAATGEQFF

d_call: NA
v_call: TRBV5-1
j_call: TRBJ2-5
cdr3_length: 14
clone_size: once
cdr3_nt: TGCGCCAGCAGCTTGGGTCAGAGACAAGAGACCCAGTACTTC
cdr3_aa: CASSLGQRQETQYF

d_call: NA
v_call: TRBV11-2
j_call: TRBJ1-1
cdr3_length: 14
clone_size: NA
cdr3_nt: TGTGCCAGCAGCTTAGCAGGGGCGGTCACTGAAGCTTTCTTT
cdr3_aa: CASSLAGAVTEAFF

d_call: NA
v_call: TRBV14
j_call: TRBJ2-5
cdr3_length: 13
clone_size: NA
cdr3_nt: TGTGCCAGCAGCCAGGTCAGGTCGGAGACCCAGTACTTC
cdr3_aa: CASSQVRSETQYF

d_call: NA
v_call: TRBV25-1
j_call: TRBJ2-7
cdr3_length: 15
clone_size: NA
cdr3_nt: TGTGCCAGCAGTGAATCCCGGGGGTGGTGGTACGAGCAGTACTTC
cdr3_aa: CASSESRGWWYEQYF

d_call: NA
v_call: TRBV27
j_call: TRBJ2-1
cdr3_length: 15
clone_size: NA
cdr3_nt: TGTGCCAGCAGTTATCTCCCCTTGAAGAGCAATGAGCAGTTCTTC
cdr3_aa: CASSYLPLKSNEQFF

d_call: NA
v_call: TRBV9
j_call: TRBJ2-3
cdr3_length: 14
clone_size: NA
cdr3_nt: TGTGCCAGCAGCTTTCGACAATGGACAGATACGCAGTATTTT
cdr3_aa: CASSFRQWTDTQYF

d_call: NA
v_call: TRBV29-1
j_call: TRBJ2-3
cdr3_length: 13
clone_size: NA
cdr3_nt: TGCAGCGTTAACATCGGGGGCTCAGATACGCAGTATTTT
cdr3_aa: CSVNIGGSDTQYF

d_call: TRBD1
v_call: TRBV19
j_call: TRBJ2-1
cdr3_length: 13
clone_size: NA
cdr3_nt: TGTGCCAGTAGTCCGACAGGGAGCAATGAGCAGTTCTTC
cdr3_aa: CASSPTGSNEQFF

d_call: TRBD2
v_call: TRBV30
j_call: TRBJ2-1
cdr3_length: 18
clone_size: NA
cdr3_nt: TGTGCCTGGAGTGTACTTGGTAGCGGGAGGGGGGCCTACAATGAGCAGTTCTTC
cdr3_aa: CAWSVLGSGRGAYNEQFF

d_call: NA
v_call: TRBV18
j_call: TRBJ1-2
cdr3_length: 13
clone_size: NA
cdr3_nt: TGTGCCAGCTCACGGGCGGGTAACTATGGCTACACCTTC
cdr3_aa: CASSRAGNYGYTF

d_call: TRBD2
v_call: TRBV19
j_call: TRBJ2-2
cdr3_length: 14
clone_size: NA
cdr3_nt: TGTGCCAGTAGTGCGGGAGGTTACACCGGGGAGCTGTTTTTT
cdr3_aa: CASSAGGYTGELFF

d_call: TRBD2
v_call: TRBV6-5
j_call: TRBJ2-7
cdr3_length: 14
clone_size: NA
cdr3_nt: TGTGCCAGCAGTCTAGCGGTTTTCTCCTACGAGCAGTACTTC
cdr3_aa: CASSLAVFSYEQYF

d_call: NA
v_call: TRBV6-1
j_call: TRBJ1-2
cdr3_length: 14
clone_size: NA
cdr3_nt: TGTGCCAGCAGTGAACCCAGGAAATTCCATGGCTACACCTTC
cdr3_aa: CASSEPRKFHGYTF

d_call: TRBD1
v_call: TRBV9
j_call: TRBJ1-6
cdr3_length: 16
clone_size: NA
cdr3_nt: TGTGCCAGCAGCGTAGACAGGGGGCCCTATAATTCACCCCTCCACTTT
cdr3_aa: CASSVDRGPYNSPLHF

d_call: NA
v_call: TRBV6-2/TRBV6-3
j_call: TRBJ1-2
cdr3_length: 17
clone_size: NA
cdr3_nt: TGTGCCAGCAGTTACTTGCCTCGGCCAGGGTCTTACTATGGCTACACCTTC
cdr3_aa: CASSYLPRPGSYYGYTF

d_call: NA
v_call: TRBV5-1
j_call: TRBJ2-3
cdr3_length: 16
clone_size: NA
cdr3_nt: TGCGCCAGCAGCTCACAAGCGGCGCTAAGCACAGATACGCAGTATTTT
cdr3_aa: CASSSQAALSTDTQYF

d_call: TRBD2
v_call: TRBV11-2
j_call: TRBJ2-7
cdr3_length: 14
clone_size: NA
cdr3_nt: TGTGCCAGCAGCCGTAGCGGGAGGGCCAACGAGCAGTACTTC
cdr3_aa: CASSRSGRANEQYF

d_call: NA
v_call: TRBV11-2
j_call: TRBJ2-2
cdr3_length: 15
clone_size: NA
cdr3_nt: TGTGCCAGCAGCTTAGTCCCCGGGGGCGCGGGGGAGCTGTTTTTT
cdr3_aa: CASSLVPGGAGELFF

d_call: TRBD1
v_call: TRBV29-1
j_call: TRBJ2-2
cdr3_length: 14
clone_size: few
cdr3_nt: TGCAGCGTCGCCGGGACAGGGGCCACCGGGGAGCTGTTTTTT
cdr3_aa: CSVAGTGATGELFF

d_call: TRBD1
v_call: TRBV5-1
j_call: TRBJ2-7
cdr3_length: 15
clone_size: NA
cdr3_nt: TGCGCCAGCAGCCAGACAGGGGTGGGGTCCTACGAGCAGTACTTC
cdr3_aa: CASSQTGVGSYEQYF

d_call: NA
v_call: TRBV21-1
j_call: TRBJ2-3
cdr3_length: 14
clone_size: NA
cdr3_nt: TGTGCCAGCAGTTGGGGACTAGACACAGATACGCAGTATTTT
cdr3_aa: CASSWGLDTDTQYF

d_call: TRBD2
v_call: TRBV2
j_call: TRBJ2-2
cdr3_length: 17
clone_size: once
cdr3_nt: TGTGCCAGCAGAGAGATTAGGACTAGCGGGAAGACCGGGGAGCTGTTTTTT
cdr3_aa: CASREIRTSGKTGELFF

d_call: NA
v_call: TRBV5-4
j_call: TRBJ2-1
cdr3_length: 17
clone_size: once
cdr3_nt: TGTGCCAGCAGCTTGGGATTCCAGGGTGGCTCCTACAATGAGCAGTTCTTC
cdr3_aa: CASSLGFQGGSYNEQFF

d_call: NA
v_call: TRBV30
j_call: TRBJ2-1
cdr3_length: 14
clone_size: NA
cdr3_nt: TGTGCCTGGAGTGTCGGAGGGAGTGGCAATGAGCAGTTCTTC
cdr3_aa: CAWSVGGSGNEQFF

d_call: NA
v_call: TRBV3-1/TRBV3-2
j_call: TRBJ1-2
cdr3_length: 15
clone_size: NA
cdr3_nt: TGTGCCAGCAGCCATTGGAGAGGGGAAATAGTTGGCTACACCTTC
cdr3_aa: CASSHWRGEIVGYTF

d_call: TRBD2
v_call: TRBV7-2
j_call: TRBJ2-7
cdr3_length: 14
clone_size: NA
cdr3_nt: TGTGCCAGCAGCCGTAAGACTAGCTACTACGAGCAGTACTTC
cdr3_aa: CASSRKTSYYEQYF

d_call: NA
v_call: TRBV9
j_call: TRBJ2-1
cdr3_length: 12
clone_size: few
cdr3_nt: TGTGCCAGCAGCGCCCAGTACAATGAGCAGTTCTTC
cdr3_aa: CASSAQYNEQFF

d_call: NA
v_call: TRBV19
j_call: TRBJ2-7
cdr3_length: 13
clone_size: NA
cdr3_nt: TGTGCCAGTAGTGTTTCGGCCGGCTACGAGCAGTACTTC
cdr3_aa: CASSVSAGYEQYF

d_call: TRBD2
v_call: TRBV14
j_call: TRBJ2-1
cdr3_length: 15
clone_size: NA
cdr3_nt: TGTGCCAGCAGTTTACTAGCGGGATCATACAATGAGCAGTTCTTC
cdr3_aa: CASSLLAGSYNEQFF

d_call: TRBD1
v_call: TRBV27
j_call: TRBJ1-6
cdr3_length: 16
clone_size: NA
cdr3_nt: TGTGCCAGCCCTTTGGGGACAGGGGCCAATAATTCACCCCTCCACTTT
cdr3_aa: CASPLGTGANNSPLHF

d_call: TRBD2
v_call: TRBV5-6
j_call: TRBJ2-5
cdr3_length: 16
clone_size: NA
cdr3_nt: TGTGCCAGCAGCTTAAGGATCCGGGACTATCAAGAGACCCAGTACTTC
cdr3_aa: CASSLRIRDYQETQYF

d_call: TRBD2
v_call: TRBV30
j_call: TRBJ2-7
cdr3_length: 18
clone_size: NA
cdr3_nt: TGTGCCTGGAGTGATCAACCCCCTCTAGCGGGAGGATCCTACGAGCAGTACTTC
cdr3_aa: CAWSDQPPLAGGSYEQYF

d_call: NA
v_call: TRBV6-1
j_call: TRBJ2-1
cdr3_length: 15
clone_size: once
cdr3_nt: TGTGCCAGCAGTGAAGCGCGGCAATGGAGGAATGAGCAGTTCTTC
cdr3_aa: CASSEARQWRNEQFF

d_call: NA
v_call: TRBV28
j_call: TRBJ1-2
cdr3_length: 12
clone_size: NA
cdr3_nt: TGTGCCAGCAGTTTTGGCCTTTTGGGCTACACCTTC
cdr3_aa: CASSFGLLGYTF

d_call: NA
v_call: TRBV5-4
j_call: TRBJ2-6
cdr3_length: 16
clone_size: once
cdr3_nt: TGTGCCAGCAGCTTGTCTCGGGGGTCTGGGGCCAACGTCCTGACTTTC
cdr3_aa: CASSLSRGSGANVLTF

d_call: NA
v_call: TRBV19
j_call: TRBJ2-3
cdr3_length: 13
clone_size: NA
cdr3_nt: TGTTCGAGCGGGTCGGGCGGCACAGATACGCAGTATTTT
cdr3_aa: CSSGSGGTDTQYF

d_call: NA
v_call: TRBV28
j_call: TRBJ1-5
cdr3_length: 13
clone_size: NA
cdr3_nt: TGTGCCAGCATCGGTCGGGGCAGGGATTCCCAGCATTTT
cdr3_aa: CASIGRGRDSQHF

d_call: NA
v_call: TRBV5-1
j_call: TRBJ2-6
cdr3_length: 15
clone_size: NA
cdr3_nt: TGCGCCAGCAGCTTGGCAAGCGGGTGGGCCAACGTCCTGACTTTC
cdr3_aa: CASSLASGWANVLTF

d_call: NA
v_call: TRBV7-6
j_call: TRBJ2-2
cdr3_length: 17
clone_size: NA
cdr3_nt: TGTGCCAGCAGTGAAACCCGTGTAGGCCGAAACACCGGGGAGCTGTTTTTT
cdr3_aa: CASSETRVGRNTGELFF

d_call: NA
v_call: TRBV5-1
j_call: TRBJ1-5
cdr3_length: 13
clone_size: NA
cdr3_nt: TGCGCCAGCAGCTTGAATAGCAATCAGCCCCAGCATTTT
cdr3_aa: CASSLNSNQPQHF

d_call: TRBD2
v_call: TRBV28
j_call: TRBJ2-7
cdr3_length: 15
clone_size: NA
cdr3_nt: TGTGCCAGCAGTTTGGGGCTAGCGGTCACATACGAGCAGTACTTC
cdr3_aa: CASSLGLAVTYEQYF

d_call: NA
v_call: TRBV19
j_call: TRBJ2-1
cdr3_length: 14
clone_size: NA
cdr3_nt: TGTGCCAGTAGACGATCCGGGGTGTACAATGAGCAGTTCTTC
cdr3_aa: CASRRSGVYNEQFF

d_call: TRBD1
v_call: TRBV10-3
j_call: TRBJ1-2
cdr3_length: 12
clone_size: NA
cdr3_nt: TGTGCCATCAGGCGGGACAGCTATGGCTACACCTTC
cdr3_aa: CAIRRDSYGYTF

d_call: NA
v_call: TRBV5-1
j_call: TRBJ1-1
cdr3_length: 13
clone_size: once
cdr3_nt: TGCGCCAGCAGCCCCCAGGGGTGGACTGAAGCTTTCTTT
cdr3_aa: CASSPQGWTEAFF

d_call: TRBD1
v_call: TRBV30
j_call: TRBJ1-6
cdr3_length: 13
clone_size: NA
cdr3_nt: TGTGCCTCCGGGACAGGGGATAATTCACCCCTCCACTTT
cdr3_aa: CASGTGDNSPLHF

d_call: NA
v_call: TRBV6-5
j_call: TRBJ2-1
cdr3_length: 15
clone_size: NA
cdr3_nt: TGTGCCAGCAGTTCAGCGGGTCCTATGTACAATGAGCAGTTCTTC
cdr3_aa: CASSSAGPMYNEQFF

d_call: TRBD1
v_call: TRBV6-2/TRBV6-3
j_call: TRBJ1-5
cdr3_length: 14
clone_size: NA
cdr3_nt: TGTGCCAGCAGTTTACAGGGGTCTAGTCAGCCCCAGCATTTT
cdr3_aa: CASSLQGSSQPQHF